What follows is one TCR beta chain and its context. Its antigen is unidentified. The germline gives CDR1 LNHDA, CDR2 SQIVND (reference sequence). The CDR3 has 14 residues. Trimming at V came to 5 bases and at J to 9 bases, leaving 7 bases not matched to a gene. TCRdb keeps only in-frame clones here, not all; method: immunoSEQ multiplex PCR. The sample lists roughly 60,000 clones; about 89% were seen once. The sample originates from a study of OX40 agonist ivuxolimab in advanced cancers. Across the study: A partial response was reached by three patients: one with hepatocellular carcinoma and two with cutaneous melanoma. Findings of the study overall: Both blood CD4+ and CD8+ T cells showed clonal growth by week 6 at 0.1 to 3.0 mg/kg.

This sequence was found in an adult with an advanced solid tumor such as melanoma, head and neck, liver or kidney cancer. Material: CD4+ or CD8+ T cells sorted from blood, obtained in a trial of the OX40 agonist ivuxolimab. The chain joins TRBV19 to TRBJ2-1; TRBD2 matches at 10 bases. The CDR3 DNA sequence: TGTGCCAGTAGTGTCTTAGCGGGAGGTTCTGAGCAGTTCTTC. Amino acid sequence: CASSVLAGGSEQFF. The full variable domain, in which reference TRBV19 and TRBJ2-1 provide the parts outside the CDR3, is DGGITQSPKYLFRKEGQNVTLSCEQNLNHDAMYWYRQDPGQGLRLIYYSQIVNDFQKGDIAEGYSVSREKKESFPLTVTSAQKNPTAFYLCASSVLAGGSEQFFGPGTRLTVL.